This TCR beta chain was sequenced during a study of shared clonotypes between healthy human individuals. About the research overall: The cohort comprised a couple of women and a few men. Their ages spanned 18 to 49 years. CD8 memory received one plate per donor, CD8 naive two, CD4 memory three and CD4 naive three.

Unmatched junction bases numbered 3, after V lost 6 bases and J lost 2 bases. This CDR3 contains 13 residues. The germline V gene has CDR1 MNHEY and CDR2 SMNVEV (reference sequence). Profiled with immunoSEQ multiplex PCR; TCRdb holds only in-frame clones, not every one. The data contain millions of clones, 85% to 95% of them singletons. From CD4+ cells came CD45RA+ naive and CD45RA-negative memory subsets. Points from the study as a whole: A reduction in generation probabilities was seen for non-shared clonotypes relative to those shared by all four donors.

Points on this clone: Its antigen remains unidentified.

The receptor was isolated from a man aged 18 to 29 in good health. V is TRBV27 and J is TRBJ1-1; 7 positions match TRBD1. Sequencing was done on a sample of naive CD4+ T cells sorted from blood. The subset: CD45RA+ positively selected. CDR3 amino acids: CASRRQGNTEAFF. In DNA, the CDR3 is TGTGCCAGCAGGCGACAGGGAAACACTGAAGCTTTCTTT.